This paragraph reports one TCR beta chain. This sample is part of a study of cytomegalovirus exposure and HLA in healthy donors. Profiled with immunoSEQ multiplex PCR; TCRdb holds only in-frame clones, not every one. The table has 200,000 or so clones, approximately 82% seen once. The V and J ends lost 8 bases and 4 bases, in that order; junction bases with no gene match: 9. Germline CDR1 reads SGHVS; CDR2 reads FNYEAQ. The CDR3 consists of 14 residues. This clonotype was obtained from a woman aged 25 to 39 in good health and CMV-seropositive. V and J are TRBV7-6 and TRBJ2-3; 7 bases are a match to TRBD2. Sequenced: PBMCs. CDR3 sequence (DNA): TGTGCCAGCGCTGACCTAGCGGTTGCAGATACGCAGTATTTT. This gives the protein CASADLAVADTQYF.